The text below deals with one TCR beta chain. Its antigen is not identified. What was sequenced were expressed TCRB transcripts, since all of the isolated RNA had been reverse transcribed. The method was immunoSEQ multiplex PCR; TCRdb's version includes in-frame clones alone and lacks a portion of them. This table has about 700,000 clones, about an eighth appearing once. The data were taken from a study of beta chain features in type 1 diabetes. Findings and caveats of the study: A moderate, significant TCRB CDR3 shortening appeared in type 1 diabetes across four CD4+ subsets.

Sequenced input: naive CD4+ T cells from blood. The sequence was collected from a man between 18 and 29 years old with type 1 diabetes.

This chain's CDR3 is CASSQIEYSEQYF. CDR3 nucleotides: TGTGCCAGCAGTCAGATAGAATACAGCGAGCAGTACTTC. V and J are TRBV6-5 and TRBJ2-7; D is ambiguous. Germline CDR1 is MNHEY and CDR2 is SVGAGI. The CDR3 is 13 amino acids. The ends were cut back, 5 bases at V and 6 bases at J, with 14 bases in the middle.